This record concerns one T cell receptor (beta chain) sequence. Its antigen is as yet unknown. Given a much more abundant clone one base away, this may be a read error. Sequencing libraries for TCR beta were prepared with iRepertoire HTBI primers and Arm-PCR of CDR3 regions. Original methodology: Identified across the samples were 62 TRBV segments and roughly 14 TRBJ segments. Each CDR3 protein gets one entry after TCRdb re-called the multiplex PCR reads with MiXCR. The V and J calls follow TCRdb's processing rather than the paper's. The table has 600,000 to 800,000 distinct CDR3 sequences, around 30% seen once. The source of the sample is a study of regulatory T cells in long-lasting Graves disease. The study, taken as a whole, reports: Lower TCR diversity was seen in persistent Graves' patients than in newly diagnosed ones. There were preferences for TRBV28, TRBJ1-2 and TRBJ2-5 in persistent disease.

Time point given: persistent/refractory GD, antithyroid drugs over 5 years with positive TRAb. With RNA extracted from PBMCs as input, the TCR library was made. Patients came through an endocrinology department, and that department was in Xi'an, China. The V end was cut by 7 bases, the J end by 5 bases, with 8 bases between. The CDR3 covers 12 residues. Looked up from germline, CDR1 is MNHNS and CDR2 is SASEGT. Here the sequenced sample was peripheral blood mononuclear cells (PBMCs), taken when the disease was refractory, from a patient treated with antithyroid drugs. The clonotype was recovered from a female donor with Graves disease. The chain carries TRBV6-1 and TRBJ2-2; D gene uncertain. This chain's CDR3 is CASIAVTGELFF. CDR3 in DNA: TGTGCCAGCATTGCGGTGACCGGGGAGCTGTTTTTT.